The rows below give T cell receptor beta chains drawn from one sample of a study of cytomegalovirus exposure and HLA in healthy donors. Some clones are missing from TCRdb's copy, which holds only in-frame ones; the method was immunoSEQ multiplex PCR. The repertoire consists of nearly 80,000 clones, with roughly three quarters occurring once and the leading ten covering roughly 22%. The sample consisted of PBMCs. The receptors shown here come from a woman in her 40s in good health and CMV-seropositive. Each CDR3 is given with its conserved first and last residue. The D gene is left open where the match is weak. Part of the rows lack a size; the others show once, few, many or a class for expanded clones.

size: NA; D: TRBD1; V: TRBV5-1; J: TRBJ1-1; DNA: TGCGCCAGCAGCTTAGGACAGGACACTGAAGCTTTCTTT; CDR3: CASSLGQDTEAFF
size: NA; D: NA; V: TRBV5-1; J: TRBJ1-3; DNA: TGCGCCAGCAGCTTGGCGGCAGGGTCAACCATATATTTT; CDR3: CASSLAAGSTIYF
size: NA; D: NA; V: TRBV7-8; J: TRBJ1-1; DNA: TGTGCCAGCAGCTTAGGGGCGGGGGCTCTCACTGAAGCTTTCTTT; CDR3: CASSLGAGALTEAFF
size: NA; D: NA; V: TRBV28; J: TRBJ1-5; DNA: TGTGCCAGCAGGGTACGACAGCCCAATCAGCCCCAGCATTTT; CDR3: CASRVRQPNQPQHF
size: NA; D: NA; V: TRBV7-9; J: TRBJ1-1; DNA: TGTTCCAGCGCTGATCCAGGTTCCAGCGCTTTCTTT; CDR3: CSSADPGSSAFF
size: once; D: NA; V: TRBV7-9; J: TRBJ1-1; DNA: TGTGCCAGCAGCTTAGCTGCGGGTGGGAACACTGAAGCTTTCTTT; CDR3: CASSLAAGGNTEAFF
size: NA; D: NA; V: TRBV5-6; J: TRBJ2-5; DNA: TGTGCCAGCAGCTTGGCCTTTCAAGAGACCCAGTACTTC; CDR3: CASSLAFQETQYF
size: NA; D: NA; V: TRBV2; J: TRBJ1-1; DNA: TGTGCCAGCAGAATGGGGGGAGCTCGTGAAGCTTTCTTT; CDR3: CASRMGGAREAFF
size: few; D: TRBD1; V: TRBV9; J: TRBJ1-2; DNA: TGTGCCAGCAGCGTAGTGACAGGGGCGGATGGCTACACCTTC; CDR3: CASSVVTGADGYTF
size: NA; D: TRBD2; V: TRBV10-3; J: TRBJ2-7; DNA: TGTGCCATCAGTGAGTCGACGGCGCTAGCGGGAGCCTACGAGCAGTACTTC; CDR3: CAISESTALAGAYEQYF
size: NA; D: TRBD1; V: TRBV7-3; J: TRBJ2-7; DNA: TGTGCCAGCAGCTTGACAGGGGGCTCCTACGAGCAGTACTTC; CDR3: CASSLTGGSYEQYF
size: NA; D: NA; V: TRBV4-2; J: TRBJ2-3; DNA: TGTGCCAGCAGCCAAGATGGTGGGGCCCGCACAGATACGCAGTATTTT; CDR3: CASSQDGGARTDTQYF
size: NA; D: NA; V: TRBV29-1; J: TRBJ2-5; DNA: TGCAGCGGGACGGTGGGCGGGGTCCGAGAGACCCAGTACTTC; CDR3: CSGTVGGVRETQYF
size: NA; D: NA; V: TRBV28; J: TRBJ2-5; DNA: TGTGCCAGCAGTTCCAGAGAGACCCAGTACTTC; CDR3: CASSSRETQYF
size: NA; D: NA; V: TRBV5-1; J: TRBJ2-2; DNA: TGCGCCAGCAGCTTGGCCGCAGGAACCGGGGAGCTGTTTTTT; CDR3: CASSLAAGTGELFF
size: NA; D: TRBD2; V: TRBV5-4; J: TRBJ2-2; DNA: TGTGCCAGCAGCGGGACCGGGACTAGCGGGAGGTTGAGCACCGGGGAGCTGTTTTTT; CDR3: CASSGTGTSGRLSTGELFF
size: NA; D: NA; V: TRBV4-1; J: TRBJ1-4; DNA: TGCGCCAGCAGCCAAGACCACATTCCCGATTTGTGGAAACTGTTTTTT; CDR3: CASSQDHIPDLWKLFF
size: NA; D: NA; V: TRBV4-2; J: TRBJ1-4; DNA: TGTGCCAGCAGCCAAGGACGGGAGGAGACTAATGAAAAACTGTTTTTT; CDR3: CASSQGREETNEKLFF
size: NA; D: NA; V: TRBV7-9; J: TRBJ2-3; DNA: TGTGCCAGCAGCGAGACTAGTCGCATTGATACGCAGTATTTT; CDR3: CASSETSRIDTQYF
size: few; D: TRBD1; V: TRBV7-9; J: TRBJ1-2; DNA: TGTGCCAGCAGCCGGACAGGGGGCGGTAGTGGCTACACCTTC; CDR3: CASSRTGGGSGYTF
size: NA; D: NA; V: TRBV13; J: TRBJ2-7; DNA: TGTGCCAGCAGCTTAACTCAGCCAAGGGGGTCCTACGAGCAGTACTTC; CDR3: CASSLTQPRGSYEQYF
size: NA; D: NA; V: TRBV25-1; J: TRBJ2-1; DNA: TGTGCCAGCGGCGGGGGCAGAGACTCCTACAATGAGCAGTTCTTC; CDR3: CASGGGRDSYNEQFF
size: NA; D: TRBD2; V: TRBV29-1; J: TRBJ2-7; DNA: TGCAGCGCACAGACTAGCGGGAGTAACGAGCAGTACTTC; CDR3: CSAQTSGSNEQYF
size: NA; D: NA; V: TRBV5-1; J: TRBJ2-3; DNA: TGCGCCAGCAGCTTGGGGCGGGGGCCTAGCACAGATACGCAGTATTTT; CDR3: CASSLGRGPSTDTQYF
size: NA; D: NA; V: TRBV29-1; J: TRBJ1-1; DNA: TGCAGCGTTGAACTCCGTATGAACACTGAAGCTTTCTTT; CDR3: CSVELRMNTEAFF
size: NA; D: NA; V: TRBV18; J: TRBJ2-7; DNA: TGTGCCAGCTCACTCGCGGAATACTACGAGCAGTACTTC; CDR3: CASSLAEYYEQYF
size: NA; D: NA; V: TRBV7-6; J: TRBJ2-1; DNA: TGTGCCAGCAGCTCCAGTGGTGGTCGGGTGAGAGAGCAGTTCTTC; CDR3: CASSSSGGRVREQFF
size: once; D: NA; V: TRBV6-4; J: TRBJ2-1; DNA: TGTGCCAGCAGCCCCCGGACAGGGAGGGACAATGAGCAGTTCTTC; CDR3: CASSPRTGRDNEQFF
size: NA; D: TRBD2; V: TRBV2; J: TRBJ2-7; DNA: TGTGCCAGCAGTACAGCGGGGGACCCGTCCTACGAGCAGTACTTC; CDR3: CASSTAGDPSYEQYF
size: NA; D: NA; V: TRBV5-4; J: TRBJ2-1; DNA: TGTGCCAGCAGCTTGGCAAGGAGTAATGAGCAGTTCTTC; CDR3: CASSLARSNEQFF
size: NA; D: TRBD1; V: TRBV27; J: TRBJ1-5; DNA: TGTGCCAGCAGCTGGGACAGAAATCAGCCCCAGCATTTT; CDR3: CASSWDRNQPQHF
size: NA; D: TRBD1; V: TRBV2; J: TRBJ1-6; DNA: TGTGCCAGCATGGCGAACAGGGGAGGTTCACCCCTCCACTTT; CDR3: CASMANRGGSPLHF
size: NA; D: TRBD1; V: TRBV29-1; J: TRBJ2-7; DNA: TGCAGCGTAACCTCGGGACAGCCCTTTTACGAGCAGTACTTC; CDR3: CSVTSGQPFYEQYF
size: NA; D: NA; V: TRBV13; J: TRBJ1-2; DNA: TGTGCCAGCAGCTTAGGGACTGCCCTACGGTATGGCTACACCTTC; CDR3: CASSLGTALRYGYTF
size: few; D: NA; V: TRBV21-1; J: TRBJ2-7; DNA: TGTGCCAGCAGCAAAGTCTGGGGGGAGTGGGAGCAGTACTTC; CDR3: CASSKVWGEWEQYF
size: NA; D: NA; V: TRBV7-9; J: TRBJ2-7; DNA: TGTGCCAGCAGCTTACCTCTGGAGACAGCTAAAGCCGAGCAGTACTTC; CDR3: CASSLPLETAKAEQYF
size: NA; D: NA; V: TRBV6-6; J: TRBJ2-5; DNA: TGTGCCAGCCAGAAGGGGTGGGCCCAGTACTTC; CDR3: CASQKGWAQYF
size: few; D: TRBD2; V: TRBV5-1; J: TRBJ2-5; DNA: TGCGCCAGCAGCTTGGCTAGCGGGGGCCAAGAGACCCAGTACTTC; CDR3: CASSLASGGQETQYF
size: NA; D: NA; V: TRBV6-6; J: TRBJ2-1; DNA: TGTGCCAGCAGCTGGGGCCTCCCTGAGCAGTTCTTC; CDR3: CASSWGLPEQFF
size: NA; D: NA; V: TRBV7-2; J: TRBJ2-7; DNA: TGTGCCAGCAGCCCGGGTGGGGGGATTGCGTACGAGCAGTACTTC; CDR3: CASSPGGGIAYEQYF
size: NA; D: NA; V: TRBV5-1; J: TRBJ2-7; DNA: TGCGCCAGCAGCTTGGAACCGGGGGAGTTCGCCTACGAGCAGTACTTC; CDR3: CASSLEPGEFAYEQYF
size: NA; D: NA; V: TRBV2; J: TRBJ1-2; DNA: TGTGCCAGCAGGGCGGGAGCAGGGAAGGGGGACTATGGCTACACCTTC; CDR3: CASRAGAGKGDYGYTF
size: NA; D: TRBD1; V: TRBV14; J: TRBJ2-5; DNA: TGTGCCAGCAGCCGGAACAGGGGTCAAGAGACCCAGTACTTC; CDR3: CASSRNRGQETQYF
size: NA; D: TRBD1; V: TRBV5-4; J: TRBJ1-3; DNA: TGTGCCAGCAGCTTGCGACAGGGGGGCTCTGGAAACACCATATATTTT; CDR3: CASSLRQGGSGNTIYF
size: few; D: TRBD1; V: TRBV4-1; J: TRBJ1-3; DNA: TGCGCCAGCAGCCAGGGACAGGGTTCTGGAAACACCATATATTTT; CDR3: CASSQGQGSGNTIYF
size: few; D: NA; V: TRBV28; J: TRBJ2-6; DNA: TGTGCCAGCAGCTCTGATATCAGGGGCTCTGGGGCCAACGTCCTGACTTTC; CDR3: CASSSDIRGSGANVLTF
size: once; D: NA; V: TRBV7-9; J: TRBJ1-5; DNA: TGTGCCAGCAGCTTAGCGGCGTCAGGGGGCAATCAGCCCCAGCATTTT; CDR3: CASSLAASGGNQPQHF